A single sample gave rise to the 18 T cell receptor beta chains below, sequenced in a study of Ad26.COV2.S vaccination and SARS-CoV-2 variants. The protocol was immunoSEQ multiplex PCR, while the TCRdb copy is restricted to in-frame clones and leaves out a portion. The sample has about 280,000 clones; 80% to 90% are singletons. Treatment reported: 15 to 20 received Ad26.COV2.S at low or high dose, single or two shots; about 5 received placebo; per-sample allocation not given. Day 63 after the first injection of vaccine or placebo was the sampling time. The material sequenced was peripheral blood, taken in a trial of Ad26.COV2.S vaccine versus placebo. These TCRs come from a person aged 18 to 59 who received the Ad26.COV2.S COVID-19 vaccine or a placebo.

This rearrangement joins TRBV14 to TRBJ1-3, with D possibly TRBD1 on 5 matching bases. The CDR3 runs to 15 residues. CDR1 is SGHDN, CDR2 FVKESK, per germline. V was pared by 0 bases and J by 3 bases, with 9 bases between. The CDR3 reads CASSQEAGRGNTIYF. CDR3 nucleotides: TGTGCCAGCAGCCAAGAGGCAGGGCGTGGAAACACCATATATTTT.

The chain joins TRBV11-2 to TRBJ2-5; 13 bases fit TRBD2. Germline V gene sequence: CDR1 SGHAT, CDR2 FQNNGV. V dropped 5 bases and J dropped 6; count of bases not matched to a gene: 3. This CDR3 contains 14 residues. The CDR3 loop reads CASSPGLAGKTQYF. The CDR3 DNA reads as TGTGCCAGCAGCCCGGGACTAGCGGGAAAGACCCAGTACTTC.

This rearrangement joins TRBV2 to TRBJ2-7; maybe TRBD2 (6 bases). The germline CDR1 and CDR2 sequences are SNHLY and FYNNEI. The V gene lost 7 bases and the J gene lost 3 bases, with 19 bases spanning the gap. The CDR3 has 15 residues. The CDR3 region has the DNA TGTGCCAGCACCGATATCGGGACTCAGGGCTACGAGCAGTACTTC. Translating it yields CASTDIGTQGYEQYF.

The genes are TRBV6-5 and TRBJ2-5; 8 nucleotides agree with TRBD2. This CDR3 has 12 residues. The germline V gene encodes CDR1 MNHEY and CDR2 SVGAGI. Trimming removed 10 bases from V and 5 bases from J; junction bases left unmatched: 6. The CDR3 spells CAIRTSGETQYF. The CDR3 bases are TGTGCCATCCGAACTAGCGGCGAGACCCAGTACTTC.

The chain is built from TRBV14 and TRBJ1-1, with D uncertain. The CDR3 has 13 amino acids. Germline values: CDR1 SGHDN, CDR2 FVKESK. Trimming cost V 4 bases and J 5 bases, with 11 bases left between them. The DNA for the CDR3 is TGTGCCAGCAGCCTGGGTGGGAGAACTGAAGCTTTCTTT. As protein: CASSLGGRTEAFF. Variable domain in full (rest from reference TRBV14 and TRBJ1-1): EAGVTQFPSHSVIEKGQTVTLRCDPISGHDNLYWYRRVMGKEIKFLLHFVKESKQDESGMPNNRFLAERTGGTYSTLKVQPAELEDSGVYFCASSLGGRTEAFFGQGTRLTVV.

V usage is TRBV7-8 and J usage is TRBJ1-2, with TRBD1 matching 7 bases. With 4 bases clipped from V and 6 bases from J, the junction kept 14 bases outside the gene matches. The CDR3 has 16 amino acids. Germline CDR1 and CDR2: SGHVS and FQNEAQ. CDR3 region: CASSSNYYDRAHGYTF. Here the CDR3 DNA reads TGTGCCAGCAGCTCCAATTACTACGACAGGGCCCATGGCTACACCTTC.

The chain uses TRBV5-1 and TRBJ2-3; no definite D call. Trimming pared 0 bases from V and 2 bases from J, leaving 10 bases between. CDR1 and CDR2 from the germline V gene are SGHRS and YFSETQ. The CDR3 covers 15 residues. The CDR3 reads CASSLGTEVTDTQYF. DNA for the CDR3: TGCGCCAGCAGCTTGGGAACGGAAGTCACAGATACGCAGTATTTT.

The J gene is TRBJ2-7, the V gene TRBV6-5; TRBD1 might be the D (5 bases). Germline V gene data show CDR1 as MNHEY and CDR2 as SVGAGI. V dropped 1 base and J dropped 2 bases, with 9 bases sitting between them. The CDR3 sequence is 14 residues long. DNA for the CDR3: TGTGCCAGCAGTTACTTCCAGGGTCCCTACGAGCAGTACTTC. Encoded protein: CASSYFQGPYEQYF.

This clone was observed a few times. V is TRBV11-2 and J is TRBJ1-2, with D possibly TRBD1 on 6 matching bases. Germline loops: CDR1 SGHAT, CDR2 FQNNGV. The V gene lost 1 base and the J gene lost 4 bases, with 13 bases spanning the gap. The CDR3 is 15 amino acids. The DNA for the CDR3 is TGTGCCAGCAGCTTAGGCAGGGGAAAGGGCTATGGCTACACCTTC. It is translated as CASSLGRGKGYGYTF.

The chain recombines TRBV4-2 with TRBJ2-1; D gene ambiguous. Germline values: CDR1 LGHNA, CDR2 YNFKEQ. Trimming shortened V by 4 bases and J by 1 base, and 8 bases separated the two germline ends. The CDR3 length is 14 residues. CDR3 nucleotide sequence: TGTGCCAGCAGCCCCGTGGGGTCCTACAATGAGCAGTTCTTC. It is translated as CASSPVGSYNEQFF.

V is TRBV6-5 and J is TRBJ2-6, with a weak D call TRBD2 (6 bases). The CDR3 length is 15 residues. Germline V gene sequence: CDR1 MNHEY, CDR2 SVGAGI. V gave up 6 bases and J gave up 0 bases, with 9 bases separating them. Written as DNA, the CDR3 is TGTGCCAGCAGGGGAGGTAACTCTGGGGCCAACGTCCTGACTTTC. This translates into CASRGGNSGANVLTF.

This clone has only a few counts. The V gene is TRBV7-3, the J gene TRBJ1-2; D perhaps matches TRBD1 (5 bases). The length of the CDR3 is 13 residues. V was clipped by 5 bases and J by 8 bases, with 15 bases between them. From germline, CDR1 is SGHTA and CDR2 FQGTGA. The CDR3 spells CASSGEGSRGYTF. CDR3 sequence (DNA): TGTGCCAGCAGCGGGGAGGGGTCTCGGGGCTACACCTTC.

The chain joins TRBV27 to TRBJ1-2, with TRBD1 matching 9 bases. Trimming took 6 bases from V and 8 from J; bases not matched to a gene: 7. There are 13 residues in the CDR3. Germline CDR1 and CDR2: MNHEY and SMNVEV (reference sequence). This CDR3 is CASSYRGLQGYTF. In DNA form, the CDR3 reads TGTGCCAGCAGCTACAGGGGGCTGCAGGGCTACACCTTC.

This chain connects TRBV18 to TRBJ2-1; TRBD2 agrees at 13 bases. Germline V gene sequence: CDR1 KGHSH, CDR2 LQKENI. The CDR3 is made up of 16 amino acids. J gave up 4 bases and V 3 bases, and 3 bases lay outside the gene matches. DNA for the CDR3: TGTGCCAGCTCACCGGCACTAGCGGGGGGGTACAATGAGCAGTTCTTC. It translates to CASSPALAGGYNEQFF.

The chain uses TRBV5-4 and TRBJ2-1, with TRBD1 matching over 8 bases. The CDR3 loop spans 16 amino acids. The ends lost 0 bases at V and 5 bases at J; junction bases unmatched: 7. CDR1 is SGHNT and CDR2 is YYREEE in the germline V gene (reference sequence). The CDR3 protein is CASSLAGQGRHNEQFF. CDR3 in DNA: TGTGCCAGCAGCTTGGCAGGACAGGGCCGCCACAATGAGCAGTTCTTC.

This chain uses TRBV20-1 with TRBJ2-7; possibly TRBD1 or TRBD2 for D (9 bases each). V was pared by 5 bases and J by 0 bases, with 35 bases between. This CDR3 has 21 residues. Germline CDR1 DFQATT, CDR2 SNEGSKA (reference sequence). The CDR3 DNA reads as TGCAGTGCTCGTGGGACAGGGAGCTTGGGCGGGAGGGCCCCCATCTCCTACGAGCAGTACTTC. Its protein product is CSARGTGSLGGRAPISYEQYF.

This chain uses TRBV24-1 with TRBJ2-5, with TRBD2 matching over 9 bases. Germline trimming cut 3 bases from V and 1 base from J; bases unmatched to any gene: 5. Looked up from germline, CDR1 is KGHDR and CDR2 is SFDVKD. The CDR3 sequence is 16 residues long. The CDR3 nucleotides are TGTGCCACCAGTGATGATAGCGGGGGCACCCAAGAGACCCAGTACTTC. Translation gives CATSDDSGGTQETQYF.

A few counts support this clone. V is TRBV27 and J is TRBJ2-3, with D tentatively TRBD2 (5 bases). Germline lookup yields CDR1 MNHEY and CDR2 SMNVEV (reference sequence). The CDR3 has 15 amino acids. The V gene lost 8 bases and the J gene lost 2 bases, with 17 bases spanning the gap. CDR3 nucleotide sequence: TGTGCCAGCTATCCTCGGACTCGATACACAGATACGCAGTATTTT. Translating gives CASYPRTRYTDTQYF.